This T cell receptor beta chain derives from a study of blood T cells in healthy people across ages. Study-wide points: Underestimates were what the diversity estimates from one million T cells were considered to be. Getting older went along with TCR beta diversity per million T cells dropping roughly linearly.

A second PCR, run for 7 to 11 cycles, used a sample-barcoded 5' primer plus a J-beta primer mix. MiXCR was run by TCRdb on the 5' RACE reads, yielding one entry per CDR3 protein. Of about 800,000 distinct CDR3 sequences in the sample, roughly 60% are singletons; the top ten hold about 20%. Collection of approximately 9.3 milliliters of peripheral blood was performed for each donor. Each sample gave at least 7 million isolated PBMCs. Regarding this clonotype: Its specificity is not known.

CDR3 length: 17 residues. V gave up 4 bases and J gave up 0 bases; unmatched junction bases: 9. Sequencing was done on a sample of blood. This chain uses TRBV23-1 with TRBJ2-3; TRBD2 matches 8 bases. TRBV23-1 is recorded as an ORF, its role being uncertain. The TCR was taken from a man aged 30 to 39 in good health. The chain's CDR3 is CASSRYDSGTSTDTQYF. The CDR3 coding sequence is TGCGCCAGCAGTCGCTATGATAGCGGGACTAGCACAGATACGCAGTATTTT.